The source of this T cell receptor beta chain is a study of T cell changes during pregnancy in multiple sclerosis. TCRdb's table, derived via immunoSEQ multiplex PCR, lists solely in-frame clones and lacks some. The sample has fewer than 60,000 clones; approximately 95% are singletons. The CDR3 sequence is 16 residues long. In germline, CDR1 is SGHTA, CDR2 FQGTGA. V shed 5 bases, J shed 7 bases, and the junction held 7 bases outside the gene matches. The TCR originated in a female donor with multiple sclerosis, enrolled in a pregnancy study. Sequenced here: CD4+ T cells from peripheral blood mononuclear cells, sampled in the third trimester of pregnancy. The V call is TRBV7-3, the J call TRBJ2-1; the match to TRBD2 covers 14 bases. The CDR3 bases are TGTGCCAGCAGCCGGAGACTAGCGGGAGGGCGTAATGAGCAGTTCTTC. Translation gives CASSRRLAGGRNEQFF. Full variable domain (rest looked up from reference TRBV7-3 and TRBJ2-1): GAGVSQTPSNKVTEKGKYVELRCDPISGHTALYWYRQSLGQGPEFLIYFQGTGAADDSGLPNDRFFAVRPEGSVSTLKIQRTERGDSAVYLCASSRRLAGGRNEQFFGPGTRLTVL.